This TCR beta chain was captured by sequencing in a study of technical replicates of blood from several donors. Measured with immunoSEQ multiplex PCR; TCRdb has only the in-frame clones, and not every one. Of 65,000 to 80,000 clones listed, under 99% are singletons. Trimming left V 5 bases short and J 3 bases short, with 7 bases between. There are 12 residues in the CDR3. Per germline, CDR1 MNHEY and CDR2 SVGAGI. V and J are TRBV6-5 and TRBJ1-1; D may be TRBD1 (5 bases). The sample taken for sequencing was T cells isolated from PBMCs. This receptor was identified in a human donor in good health. The CDR3 DNA reads TGTGCCAGCAGTCAGGGATACACTGAAGCTTTCTTT. As protein: CASSQGYTEAFF.